The entry below describes one T cell receptor beta chain. This sample is part of a study of T cells in Graves' hyperthyroidism and ophthalmopathy. What was amplified from RNA transcripts were TCR beta CDR3 regions. During a first-round RT-PCR of the TCR CDR3, the HTBI primer set was used. TCRdb itself ran the multiplex PCR reads through MiXCR, one entry per CDR3 protein. The sample contains around 620,000 distinct CDR3 sequences, around 16% of which appear only once. The V gene's germline CDR1 is MNHEY and CDR2 SVGEGT. V lost 5 bases to trimming and J lost 5 bases; unmatched junction nucleotides: 5. The CDR3 is 16 amino acids.

This clonotype was sampled from a woman aged 30 to 39 with Graves' hyperthyroidism. The specimen sequenced was blood. This chain links TRBV6-2 or TRBV6-3 with TRBJ2-1; TRBD2 matches at 14 bases. The CDR3 region has the DNA TGTGCCAGCAGTGACCCGGGACTAGCGGGAGACAATGAGCAGTTCTTC. Protein product: CASSDPGLAGDNEQFF.